This T cell receptor beta chain was sequenced for a study of siplizumab effects on memory and regulatory T cells. Findings and limits, study-wide: Naive T cells appeared more diverse than memory cells and seemed to be major alloresponse contributors.

Germline lookup yields CDR1 SEHNR and CDR2 FQNEAQ (reference sequence). The CDR3 totals 12 residues. The V end was cut by 6 bases, the J end by 6 bases, with 12 bases between. Produced via immunoSEQ multiplex PCR; TCRdb's table is partial and in-frame only. The repertoire consists of around 100,000 clones, with 80% to 95% occurring once and the leading ten covering about 0.15%. A note on this clone: Antigen unknown.

This TCR derives from a human donor in good health. The rearrangement links TRBV7-9 to TRBJ2-7; no definite D call. Sequenced input: CD4+ T cells sorted from blood. CDR3 sequence: CASSPQGVEQYF. CDR3 nucleotide sequence: TGTGCCAGCAGTCCTCAAGGCGTCGAGCAGTACTTC.